The T cell receptor (beta chain) under discussion was sequenced for a study of blood T cells in healthy people across ages (dated by TCRdb to the mid-2010s). For the study in its entirety: In model experiments, roughly one uniquely barcoded TCR beta cDNA molecule per two T cells was captured by template switching. Two additional independent replicas of 1 million unique cDNA reads from the same blood draw were analyzed for two donors (one aged 18 to 29 and one aged 80 or older). Four age groups were formed from the donors: young (average approximately 15 years), middle-aged (around 41), aged (about 62) and long-lived (more than 75). The study measured age-related changes in TCR beta repertoire diversity using deep sequencing normalized with unique cDNA molecular identifiers.

Note on this clonotype: The clone's antigen remains unknown. No qualities accompany the bases; no much larger clone lies one base away.

Study-wide findings and limitations: A strong correlation was found between observed TCR beta diversity and the percentage of naive T cells measured by flow cytometry. Conclusive comparison of naive and antigen-experienced compartments was prevented by the profiling of bulk unsorted PBMCs. Total diversity estimates from one million sequenced T cells were considered lower bounds and underestimates. Observed TCR beta diversity per million T cells fell roughly linearly with age, and a significant reduction was already apparent by age about 36. The CMV infection status of donors was not known, potentially confounding age-related changes in expanded clonotypes. Compared with the aged group, the long-lived group had more naive CD4+ T cells, fewer expanded clones and increased TCR diversity, suggesting age selection.

The 39 donors, aged about 6 to 95 years, were systemically healthy Caucasian individuals from Russia. Each donor gave ten milliliters of peripheral blood, collected into EDTA-treated Vacutainer tubes. PBMCs were isolated by Ficoll-Paque density-gradient centrifugation, with at least 6.5 million obtained per sample. Trizol reagent was used to extract total RNA from PBMCs, with at least 6 micrograms per sample. The percentages of naive CD45RAhigh/CD27high T cells were determined by flow cytometry on a PBMC aliquot from every donor. Receptors were amplified or captured by 5' RACE. These reads were obtained on an Illumina HiSeq 2500. A second PCR of roughly 7 to 12 cycles was performed with a sample-barcoded 5' primer and a J-beta primer mix. Each TCR beta cDNA molecule received a unique molecular identifier from a template-switch 5' adaptor carrying 12 random nucleotides. At least 3 million CDR3-containing paired-end reads were obtained from each sample. All of the RNA was converted into first-strand cDNA using the Mint cDNA synthesis kit, with a TRBC-specific oligonucleotide serving as the primer. Following uracil-DNA glycosylase treatment, all cDNA underwent a first 18-cycle PCR with the universal primers M1SS and BC2_uni_R. On the authors' methods: For normalization, 1 million high-quality reads, each with a distinct molecular identifier, were randomly selected from each sample. Reads sharing molecular identifiers were discarded rather than binned into consensus sequences. MiTCR, set to a Q25 quality threshold and the strictest error-elimination algorithm, was used for CDR3 identification, clonotype clustering and error correction. A nonparametric unseen species model with Euler transformation was used to estimate lower-bound total TCR beta diversity. Clones were called with MiXCR by TCRdb after fastp trimmed the public reads at Q25, and only in-frame beta chains were retained. Here each entry gathers all rows of one CDR3 protein and keeps the most common genes and DNA. TCRdb's processing, not the authors', yielded these V and J calls. Across this sample there are 800,000 or so distinct CDR3 sequences, with around 25% seen only once. The leading ten clones occupy approximately 3.7% of the sample.

This sample was also put to use in a study of T cells of mothers and their children. The second publication reports: Donors were nine systemically healthy Caucasian individuals: three mothers and their six children. cDNA synthesis consumed the entire amount of extracted RNA, loaded at approximately 1.5 ug RNA in each 15 ul reaction. In the second PCR, the M1S primer introduced both the sample barcodes and 2-4 random nucleotides. More than 9 million TCR beta CDR3 reads were obtained from each mother, and roughly 3 million reads were obtained from each child. In both related and unrelated pairs, thymic selection shapes the output of TCR recombination in a similar way, with inherited differences having only a minor effect. Normalized repertoire overlap in related mother-child pairs was always slightly higher than in unrelated mother-child pairs, but the difference was never significant. Persistent microchimeric T cell clones were not detected, at a sensitivity of about 90 clones per million clonotypes. To look for features that set related mother-child pairs apart from unrelated individuals, the researchers ran deep NGS to compare the TCR beta repertoires of mothers and children. On average, the children were approximately 11 +/- 4 years old, while the mothers were around 42 +/- 4 years old. After adapter ligation with NEBNext reagents, the libraries were sequenced on Illumina HiSeq 2000 with 100+100 nt paired-end reads. Mother and child libraries were prepared a month apart and sequenced in separate runs to prevent cross-contamination. Each donor had between about 450,000 and 2,200,000 distinct TCR beta clonotypes identified. Naive TCR beta clonotypes were estimated from low-frequency clonotypes matched to each donor's FACS-determined naive share, without sorting.

The sequence derives from a boy younger than 18 in good health. Sequenced input: blood.

The CDR3 region has the sequence CASSPILRTGKTGNTIYF. The DNA sequence reads TGTGCCAGCTCACCAATTCTAAGGACAGGAAAAACTGGAAACACCATATATTTT. The chain is made from TRBV18 and TRBJ1-3, with TRBD1 matching 7 junction bases. CDR1 and CDR2 (KGHSH, LQKENI) derive from the germline V gene. Trimming accounts for 2 bases at V and 2 bases at J, while the number of junction bases matched to no gene is 12. Reading from cysteine to phenylalanine, the CDR3 counts 18 amino acids. The read is trimmed to its CDR3 DNA, 54 bases read in frame from base 1.